This TCR beta chain was identified during a study of blood T cell repertoires in COVID-19. Per the original methods: Estimates of nucleated cell counts were drawn from the amplification of reference gene primers. The table came from immunoSEQ multiplex PCR; TCRdb's copy has only in-frame clones and leaves some out. V and J calls and clone size are as listed in that table; D and trimming were resolved from the DNA. The table includes fewer than 350,000 clones, under 90% detected once. Germline V lookup: CDR1 PRHDT, CDR2 FYEKMQ (reference sequence). V was shortened by 5 bases and J by 3 bases, with 8 bases between the two germline ends. The length of the CDR3 is 13 residues.

This TCR came from a man aged 55-75 years who had recovered from COVID-19. This rearrangement joins TRBV13 to TRBJ1-5; D not certain. The specimen was PBMCs or T cells enriched from blood (not recorded which). CDR3 coding DNA: TGTGCCAGCAGCCCAGGATCCAATCAGCCCCAGCATTTT. Translated: CASSPGSNQPQHF.